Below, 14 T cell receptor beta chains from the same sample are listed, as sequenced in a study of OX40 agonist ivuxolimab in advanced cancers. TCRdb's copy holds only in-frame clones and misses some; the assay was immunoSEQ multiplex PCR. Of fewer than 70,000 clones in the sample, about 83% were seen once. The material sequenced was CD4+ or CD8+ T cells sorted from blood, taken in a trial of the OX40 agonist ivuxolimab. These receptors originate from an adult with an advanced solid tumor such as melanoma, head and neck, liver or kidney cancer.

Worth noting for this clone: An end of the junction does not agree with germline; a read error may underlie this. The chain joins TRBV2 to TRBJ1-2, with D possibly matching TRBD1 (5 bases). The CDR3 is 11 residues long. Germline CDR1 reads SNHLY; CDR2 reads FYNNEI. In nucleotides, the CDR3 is TGTGCCAGCAGTGAAGGGGGCACTGGGAAATTC. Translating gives CASSEGGTGKF.

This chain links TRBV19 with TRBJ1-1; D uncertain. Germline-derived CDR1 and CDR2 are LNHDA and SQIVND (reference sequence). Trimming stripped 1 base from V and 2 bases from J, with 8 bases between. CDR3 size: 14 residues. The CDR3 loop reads CASSIVAANTEAFF. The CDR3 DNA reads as TGTGCCAGTAGTATAGTTGCAGCCAACACTGAAGCTTTCTTT.

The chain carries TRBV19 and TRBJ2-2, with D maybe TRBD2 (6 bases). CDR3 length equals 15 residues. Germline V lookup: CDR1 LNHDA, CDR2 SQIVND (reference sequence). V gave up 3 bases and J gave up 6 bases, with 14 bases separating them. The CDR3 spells CASSMGTYQPGELFF. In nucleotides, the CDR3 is TGTGCCAGTAGTATGGGGACTTACCAGCCCGGGGAGCTGTTTTTT.

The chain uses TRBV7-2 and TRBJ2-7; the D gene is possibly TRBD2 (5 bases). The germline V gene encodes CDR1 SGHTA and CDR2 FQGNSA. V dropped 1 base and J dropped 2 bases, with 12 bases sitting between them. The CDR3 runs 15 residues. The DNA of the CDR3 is TGTGCCAGCAGCTTAGGGACTTACACCCCCTACGAGCAGTACTTC. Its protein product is CASSLGTYTPYEQYF.

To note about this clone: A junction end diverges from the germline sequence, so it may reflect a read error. The CDR3 DNA follows: TGTGCCAGCAGCGATGGGACAGGCCGACAGGACTTC. Encoded protein: CASSDGTGRQDF. The chain uses TRBV11-3 and TRBJ2-7; 8 bases are a match to TRBD1. The CDR3 length is 12 residues. From germline, CDR1 is SGHNT and CDR2 YENEEA.

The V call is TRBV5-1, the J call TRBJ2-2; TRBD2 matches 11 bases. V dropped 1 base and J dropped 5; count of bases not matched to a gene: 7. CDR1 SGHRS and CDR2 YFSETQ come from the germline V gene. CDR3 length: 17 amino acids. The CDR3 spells CASSLLGLAGGTGELFF. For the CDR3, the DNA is TGCGCCAGCAGCTTGCTCGGCCTAGCGGGAGGAACCGGGGAGCTGTTTTTT.

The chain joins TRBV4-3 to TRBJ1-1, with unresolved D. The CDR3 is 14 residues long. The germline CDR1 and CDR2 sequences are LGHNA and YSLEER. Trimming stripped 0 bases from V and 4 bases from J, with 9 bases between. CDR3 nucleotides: TGCGCCAGCAGCCAAGAAAAAATTTTCACTGAAGCTTTCTTT. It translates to CASSQEKIFTEAFF.

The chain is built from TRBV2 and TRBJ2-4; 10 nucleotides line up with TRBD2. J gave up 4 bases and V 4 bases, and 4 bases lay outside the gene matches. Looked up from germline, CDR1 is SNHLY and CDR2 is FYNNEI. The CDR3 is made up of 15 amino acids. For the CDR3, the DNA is TGTGCCAGCAGTGGAGTAGCGGGGGGTAAAAACATTCAGTACTTC. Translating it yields CASSGVAGGKNIQYF.

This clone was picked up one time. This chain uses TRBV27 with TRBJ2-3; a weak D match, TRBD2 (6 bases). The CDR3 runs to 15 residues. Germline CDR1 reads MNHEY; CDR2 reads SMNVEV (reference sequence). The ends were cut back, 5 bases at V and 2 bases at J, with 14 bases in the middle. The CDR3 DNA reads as TGTGCCAGCAGTGCGGGGAGGCGGAACACAGATACGCAGTATTTT. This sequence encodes CASSAGRRNTDTQYF.

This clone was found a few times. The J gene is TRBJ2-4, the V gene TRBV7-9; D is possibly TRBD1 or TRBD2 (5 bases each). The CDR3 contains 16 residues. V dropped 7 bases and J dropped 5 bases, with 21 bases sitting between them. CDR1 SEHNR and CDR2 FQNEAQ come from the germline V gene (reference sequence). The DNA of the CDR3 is TGTGCCAGCACCCCCCTACGGGGCCGAAAGGAAAACATTCAGTACTTC. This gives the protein CASTPLRGRKENIQYF.

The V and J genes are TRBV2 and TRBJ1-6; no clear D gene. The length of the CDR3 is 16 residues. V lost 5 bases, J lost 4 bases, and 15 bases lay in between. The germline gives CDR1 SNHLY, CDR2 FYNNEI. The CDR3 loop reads CASSIWDDAYNSPLHF. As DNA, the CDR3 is TGTGCCAGCAGTATTTGGGATGACGCTTATAATTCACCCCTCCACTTT.

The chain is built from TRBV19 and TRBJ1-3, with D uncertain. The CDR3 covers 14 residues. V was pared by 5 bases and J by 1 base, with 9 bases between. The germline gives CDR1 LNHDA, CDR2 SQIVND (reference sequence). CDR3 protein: CASSVRSSGNTIYF. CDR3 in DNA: TGTGCCAGTAGTGTCAGGAGTTCTGGAAACACCATATATTTT.

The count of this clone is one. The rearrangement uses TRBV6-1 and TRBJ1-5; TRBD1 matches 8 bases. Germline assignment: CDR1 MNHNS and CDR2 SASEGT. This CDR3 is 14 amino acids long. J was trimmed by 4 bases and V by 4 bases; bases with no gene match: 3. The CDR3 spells CASSVQGANQPQHF. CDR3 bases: TGTGCCAGCAGTGTTCAGGGGGCAAATCAGCCCCAGCATTTT.

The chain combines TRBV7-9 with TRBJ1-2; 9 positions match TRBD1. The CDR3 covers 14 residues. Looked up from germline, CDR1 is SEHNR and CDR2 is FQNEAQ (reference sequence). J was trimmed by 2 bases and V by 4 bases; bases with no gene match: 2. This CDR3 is CASSSGTGNYGYTF. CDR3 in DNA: TGTGCCAGCAGCTCAGGGACAGGGAACTATGGCTACACCTTC.